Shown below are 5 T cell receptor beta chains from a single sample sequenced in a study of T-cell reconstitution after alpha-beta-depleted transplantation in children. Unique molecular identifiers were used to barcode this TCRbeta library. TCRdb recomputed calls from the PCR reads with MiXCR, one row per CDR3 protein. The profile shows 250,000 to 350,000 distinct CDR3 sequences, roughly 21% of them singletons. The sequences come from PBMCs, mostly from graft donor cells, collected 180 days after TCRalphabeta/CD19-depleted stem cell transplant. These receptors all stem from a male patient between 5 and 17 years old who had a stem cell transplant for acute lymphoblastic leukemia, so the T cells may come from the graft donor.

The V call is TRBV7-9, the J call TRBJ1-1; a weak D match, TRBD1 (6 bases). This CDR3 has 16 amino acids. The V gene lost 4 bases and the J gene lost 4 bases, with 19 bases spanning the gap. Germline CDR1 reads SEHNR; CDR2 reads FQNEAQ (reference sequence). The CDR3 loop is CASSSTGRGGGTEAFF. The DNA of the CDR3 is TGTGCCAGCAGCTCGACAGGACGGGGAGGAGGCACTGAAGCTTTCTTT.

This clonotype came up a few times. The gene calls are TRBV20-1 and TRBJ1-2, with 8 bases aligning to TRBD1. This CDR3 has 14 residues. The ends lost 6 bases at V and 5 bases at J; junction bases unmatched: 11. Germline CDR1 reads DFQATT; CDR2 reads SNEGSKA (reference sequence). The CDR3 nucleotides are TGCAGTGCCGGCGGATGGCAGGGGGCATATGGCTACACCTTC. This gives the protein CSAGGWQGAYGYTF.

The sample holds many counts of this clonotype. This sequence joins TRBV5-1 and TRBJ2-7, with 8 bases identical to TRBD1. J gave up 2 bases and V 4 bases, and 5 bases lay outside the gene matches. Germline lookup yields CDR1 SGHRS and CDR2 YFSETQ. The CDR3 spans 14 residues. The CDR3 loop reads CASSQGQAAYEQYF. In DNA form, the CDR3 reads TGCGCCAGCAGCCAGGGACAGGCGGCCTACGAGCAGTACTTC.

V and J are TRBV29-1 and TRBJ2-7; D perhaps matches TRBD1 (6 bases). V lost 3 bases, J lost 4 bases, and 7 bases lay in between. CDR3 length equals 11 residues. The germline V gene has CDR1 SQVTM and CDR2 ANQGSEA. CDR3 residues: CSVETGYEQYF. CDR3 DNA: TGCAGCGTTGAGACAGGTTACGAGCAGTACTTC.

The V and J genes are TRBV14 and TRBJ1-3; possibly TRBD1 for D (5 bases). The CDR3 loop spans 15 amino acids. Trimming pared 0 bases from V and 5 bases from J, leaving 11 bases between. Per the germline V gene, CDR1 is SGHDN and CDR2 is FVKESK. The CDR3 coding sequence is TGTGCCAGCAGCCAAGATTCGTGGGGGAGAAACACCATATATTTT. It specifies CASSQDSWGRNTIYF.